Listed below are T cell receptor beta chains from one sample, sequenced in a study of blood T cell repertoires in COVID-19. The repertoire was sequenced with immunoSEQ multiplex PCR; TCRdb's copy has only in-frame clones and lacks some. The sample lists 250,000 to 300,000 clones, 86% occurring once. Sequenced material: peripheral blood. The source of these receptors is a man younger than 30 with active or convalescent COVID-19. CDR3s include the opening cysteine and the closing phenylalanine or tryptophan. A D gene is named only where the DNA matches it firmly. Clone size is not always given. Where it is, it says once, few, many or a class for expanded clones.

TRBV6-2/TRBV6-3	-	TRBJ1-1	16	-	TGTGCCAGCAGTTTCTTGCAGGGCGCCTTGAACACTGAAGCTTTCTTT	CASSFLQGALNTEAFF
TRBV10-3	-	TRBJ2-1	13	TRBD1	TGTGCCAGCCAGGGGGCCGGATCTGATGAGCAGTTCTTC	CASQGAGSDEQFF
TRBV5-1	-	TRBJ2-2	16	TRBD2	TGCGCCAGCAGCTTGGTTGGTAGCGGGAGATCGGGGGAGCTGTTTTTT	CASSLVGSGRSGELFF
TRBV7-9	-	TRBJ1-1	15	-	TGTGCCAGCAGCCGCGGGGGGGCGCCGAACACTGAAGCTTTCTTT	CASSRGGAPNTEAFF
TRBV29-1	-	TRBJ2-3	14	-	TGCAGCGCCAAGGCCAGGGGAGTCACAGATACGCAGTATTTT	CSAKARGVTDTQYF
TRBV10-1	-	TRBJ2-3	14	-	TGCGCCAGCAGTGATGCGACAGACCGCAAGTCGCAGTATTTT	CASSDATDRKSQYF
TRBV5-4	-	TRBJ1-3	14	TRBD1	TGTGCCAGCAGCTTGACAGGGGTAACGAACACCATATATTTT	CASSLTGVTNTIYF
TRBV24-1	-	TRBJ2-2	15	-	TGTGCCACCAGTGATTTGAGCAGGGGCACCGGGGAGCTGTTTTTT	CATSDLSRGTGELFF
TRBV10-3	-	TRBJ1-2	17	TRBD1	TGTGCCATCAGTGAGATAACCGGGACAGGGGGCGATTATGGCTACACCTTC	CAISEITGTGGDYGYTF
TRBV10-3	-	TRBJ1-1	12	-	TGTGCCATCAGCGCACCCGGAGCTGAAGCTTTCTTT	CAISAPGAEAFF
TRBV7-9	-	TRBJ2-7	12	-	TGTGCCAGCAGCTTAGCTCAGGACGAGCAGTACTTC	CASSLAQDEQYF
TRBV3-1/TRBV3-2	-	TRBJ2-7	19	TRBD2	TGTGCCAGCAGCCAAGAGGCCCGGACGGGACTAGCGAATTATATGGAGCAGTACTTC	CASSQEARTGLANYMEQYF
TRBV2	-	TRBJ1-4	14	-	TGTGCCAGCAGTGAAGCGGGCATTGGTGAAAAACTGTTTTTT	CASSEAGIGEKLFF
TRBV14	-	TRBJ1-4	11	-	TGTGCCAGCGACCGAGGGGAAAAACTGTTTTTT	CASDRGEKLFF
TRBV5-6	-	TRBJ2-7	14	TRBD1	TGTGCCAGCAGCTGGGGACAGGGCGACAACGAGCAGTACTTC	CASSWGQGDNEQYF
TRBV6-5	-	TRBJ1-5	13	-	TGTGCCAACTCACAGGGATACAATCAGCCCCAGCATTTT	CANSQGYNQPQHF
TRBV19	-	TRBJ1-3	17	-	TGTGCCAGTAGTAGGGAGAGACCTGCGAGCTCTGGAAACACCATATATTTT	CASSRERPASSGNTIYF
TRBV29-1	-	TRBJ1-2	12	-	TGCAGCGTTGGGAGGGCGGGCTATGGCTACACCTTC	CSVGRAGYGYTF
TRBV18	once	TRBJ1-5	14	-	TGTGCCAGCTCACCAGCAGGCAGGGGTCAGCCCCAGCATTTT	CASSPAGRGQPQHF
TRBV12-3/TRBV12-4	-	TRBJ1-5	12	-	TGTGCCAGCAGCTTTAGCAATCAGCCCCAGCATTTT	CASSFSNQPQHF
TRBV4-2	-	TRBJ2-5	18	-	TGTGCCAGCAGCCAAGAGGGCAGCTTGGCCGCCCTCGCCGAGACCCAGTACTTC	CASSQEGSLAALAETQYF
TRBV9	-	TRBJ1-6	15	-	TGTGCCAGCAGCCCAGCTCCAGGGACAAATTCACCCCTCCACTTT	CASSPAPGTNSPLHF
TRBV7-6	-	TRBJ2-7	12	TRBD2	TGTGCCAGCAAGGCGGGAGGAAACGAGCAGTACTTC	CASKAGGNEQYF
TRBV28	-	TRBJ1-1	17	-	TGTGCCAGCAGTCTCATTCGGATGGGGGGGGAGAACACTGAAGCTTTCTTT	CASSLIRMGGENTEAFF
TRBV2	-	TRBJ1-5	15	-	TGTGCCAGCAAACGGGAAACGATCTTCAATCAGCCCCAGCATTTT	CASKRETIFNQPQHF
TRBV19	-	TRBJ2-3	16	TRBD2	TGTGCCAGTAGCCCCGTGACTAGCGGGAGGATGGATACGCAGTATTTT	CASSPVTSGRMDTQYF
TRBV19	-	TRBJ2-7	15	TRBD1	TGTGCCTCCTCCGTCCCGGGACAGGGGGGGTACGAGCAGTACTTC	CASSVPGQGGYEQYF
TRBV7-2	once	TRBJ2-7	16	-	TGTGCCAGCAGCTTAATCGTTAGCCATCGATCCTACGAGCAGTACTTC	CASSLIVSHRSYEQYF
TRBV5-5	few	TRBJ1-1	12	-	TGTGCCAGCAGCTTATCAGACACTGAAGCTTTCTTT	CASSLSDTEAFF
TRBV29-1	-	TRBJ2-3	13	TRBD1	TGCAGCGTTGATTCCCTCCAGGGGGTTACGCAGTATTTT	CSVDSLQGVTQYF
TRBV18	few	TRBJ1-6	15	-	TGTGCCAGCTCACCACGGGGGACAATGGATTCACCCCTCCACTTT	CASSPRGTMDSPLHF
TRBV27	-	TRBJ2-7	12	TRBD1	TGTGCCAGCAGTGTGACAGGGTACGAGCAGTACTTC	CASSVTGYEQYF
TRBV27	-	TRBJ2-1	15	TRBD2	TGTGCCAGCAGTCCCCGGGAAGCGGGGCCTGGGGAGCAGTTCTTC	CASSPREAGPGEQFF
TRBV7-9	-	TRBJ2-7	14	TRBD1	TGTGCCAGCAGCTTCCGGGACAGGAGCTACGAGCAGTACTTC	CASSFRDRSYEQYF
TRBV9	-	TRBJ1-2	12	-	TGTGCCAGCCGACGACAGAACTATGGCTACACCTTC	CASRRQNYGYTF
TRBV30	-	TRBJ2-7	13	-	TGTGCCTGGAGTGTAGCCGGGAGTGGCGAGCAGTACTTC	CAWSVAGSGEQYF
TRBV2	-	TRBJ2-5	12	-	TGTGCCAGCAGCCGAGGCCAAGAGACCCAGTACTTC	CASSRGQETQYF
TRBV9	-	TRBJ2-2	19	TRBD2	TGTGCCAGCAGCCCCCGGGGTTTAGCGGGAGGGGTACTTGCCGGGGAGCTGTTTTTT	CASSPRGLAGGVLAGELFF
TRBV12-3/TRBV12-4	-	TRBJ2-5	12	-	TGTGCCAGCAGTTTAGCATATCAGGGGTTGGACTTC	CASSLAYQGLDF
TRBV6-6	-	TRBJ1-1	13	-	TGTGCCAGCAGTCCCCCCCAGTACACTGAAGCTTTCTTT	CASSPPQYTEAFF
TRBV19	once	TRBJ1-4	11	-	TGTGCCAGTAGATTACAGGGCAAACTGTTTTTT	CASRLQGKLFF
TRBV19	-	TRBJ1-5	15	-	TGTGCCAGTAGTCAAAACCGACTCGGCAATCAGCCCCAGCATTTT	CASSQNRLGNQPQHF
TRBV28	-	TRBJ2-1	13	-	TGTGCCAGCTACTCCGGGGTGCGAAATGAGCAGTTCTTC	CASYSGVRNEQFF
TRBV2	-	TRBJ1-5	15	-	TGTGCCAGCAGTGAAGGTCAGGCGCTACATCAGCCCCAGCATTTT	CASSEGQALHQPQHF
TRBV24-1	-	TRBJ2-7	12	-	TGTGCCACCAGTGGAGACACCTACGAGCAGTACTTC	CATSGDTYEQYF
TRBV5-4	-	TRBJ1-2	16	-	TGTGCCAGCAGCTTGGCCGGAACAGGGAGTCTGTATGGCTACACCTTC	CASSLAGTGSLYGYTF
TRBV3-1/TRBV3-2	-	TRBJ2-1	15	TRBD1	TGTGCCAGCAGCCAAGGATCAACAGGGGACAATGAGCAGTTCTTC	CASSQGSTGDNEQFF
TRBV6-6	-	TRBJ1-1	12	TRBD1	TGTGCCAGCACCCTCGGGACAGCTGAAGCTTTCTTT	CASTLGTAEAFF
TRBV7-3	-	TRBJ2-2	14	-	TGTGCCAGCAGCCCCGGACAGCCTACCGGGGAGCTGTTTTTT	CASSPGQPTGELFF
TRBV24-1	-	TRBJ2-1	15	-	TGTGCCACCAGCCCCGCGACACCCGAATACGGTGAGCAGTTCTTC	CATSPATPEYGEQFF
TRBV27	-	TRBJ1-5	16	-	TGTGCCAGCAGTTTACGGGGGGCTGATAGCAATCAGCCCCAGCATTTT	CASSLRGADSNQPQHF
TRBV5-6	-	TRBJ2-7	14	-	TGTGCCAGCAGCTTTCTAAGGGGAAACTACGAGCAGTACTTC	CASSFLRGNYEQYF
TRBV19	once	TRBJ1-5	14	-	TGTGCCAGTAGTGGGGGCGTTACAAATCAGCCCCAGCATTTT	CASSGGVTNQPQHF
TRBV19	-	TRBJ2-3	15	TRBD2	TGTGCCAGTAGTATAGCGGGGGGGCGGGCAGATACGCAGTATTTT	CASSIAGGRADTQYF
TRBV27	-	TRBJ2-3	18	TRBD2	TGTGCCAGCAGTTTATCACCGACTAGCGGGGGGGACACAGATACGCAGTATTTT	CASSLSPTSGGDTDTQYF
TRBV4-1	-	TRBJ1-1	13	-	TGCGCCAGCAACGACAGATTAGGGTCTGAAGCTTTCTTT	CASNDRLGSEAFF
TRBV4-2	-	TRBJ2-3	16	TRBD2	TGTGCCAGCAGCCAAGATGGGGGGGTTAACACAGATACGCAGTATTTT	CASSQDGGVNTDTQYF
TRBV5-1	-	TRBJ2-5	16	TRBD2	TGCGCCAGCAGGATGGAGCGGGGCGGGGGGCAAGAGACCCAGTACTTC	CASRMERGGGQETQYF
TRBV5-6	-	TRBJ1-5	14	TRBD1	TGTGCCAGCAGCTTGGAGGGGGCGCGACAGCCCCAGCATTTT	CASSLEGARQPQHF
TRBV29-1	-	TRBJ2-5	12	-	TGCAGCGAGATGAACAGCCAAGAGACCCAGTACTTC	CSEMNSQETQYF